These 25 T cell receptor beta chains were all obtained from the same sample, sequenced in a study of blood T cell repertoires in COVID-19. Some clones are missing from TCRdb's copy, which holds only in-frame ones; the method was immunoSEQ multiplex PCR. Among roughly 150,000 clones listed, roughly 93% were seen once. The specimen sequenced was peripheral blood. These receptors came from a man between 18 and 29 years old with acute or convalescent COVID-19.

J is TRBJ1-1 and V is TRBV19; D remains unclear. Germline-derived CDR1 and CDR2 are LNHDA and SQIVND (reference sequence). The CDR3 extends over 12 amino acids. The V gene lost 6 bases and the J gene lost 5 bases, with 10 bases spanning the gap. The CDR3 nucleotides are TGTGCCAGTAGACTGTCGGGAACTGAAGCTTTCTTT. This gives the protein CASRLSGTEAFF.

The chain links TRBV7-8 to TRBJ2-1; TRBD1 agrees at 8 bases. Germline CDR1 is SGHVS and CDR2 is FQNEAQ. The CDR3 sequence is 16 residues long. Trimming at V came to 1 base and at J to 7 bases, leaving 9 bases not matched to a gene. The CDR3 DNA is TGTGCCAGCAGCTTAGGGGCCAGGGGGCGAAATAATGAGCAGTTCTTC. This sequence encodes CASSLGARGRNNEQFF.

This chain joins TRBV15 and TRBJ1-5; D not resolved. Germline V gene lookup returns CDR1 LNHNV and CDR2 YYDKDF (reference sequence). V gave up 0 bases and J gave up 0 bases, with 15 bases separating them. The CDR3 contains 18 residues. Written as DNA, the CDR3 is TGTGCCACCAGCAGAGATACGAGAGGGAGTTATAGCAATCAGCCCCAGCATTTT. It is translated as CATSRDTRGSYSNQPQHF. Complete variable domain (other parts from reference TRBV15 and TRBJ1-5): DAMVIQNPRYQVTQFGKPVTLSCSQTLNHNVMYWYQQKSSQAPKLLFHYYDKDFNNEADTPDNFQSRRPNTSFCFLDIRSPGLGDTAMYLCATSRDTRGSYSNQPQHFGDGTRLSIL.

The chain uses TRBV14 and TRBJ2-7; tentatively, D is TRBD1 (6 bases). V was pared by 3 bases and J by 2 bases, with 11 bases between. CDR1 SGHDN and CDR2 FVKESK come from the germline V gene. The CDR3 totals 14 residues. In DNA form, the CDR3 reads TGTGCCAGCAGCCACCACAGGGATCCCTACGAGCAGTACTTC. Translating gives CASSHHRDPYEQYF.

The chain joins TRBV9 to TRBJ2-7; no clear D gene. CDR3 length: 13 amino acids. Germline values: CDR1 SGDLS, CDR2 YYNGEE. Trimming shortened V by 2 bases and J by 7 bases, and 13 bases separated the two germline ends. The CDR3 spells CASSVTPNHEQYF. The CDR3 nucleotides are TGTGCCAGCAGCGTCACTCCTAATCATGAGCAGTACTTC.

The chain employs TRBV3-1 (or the pseudogene TRBV3-2) and TRBJ1-1, with D perhaps matching TRBD1 (5 bases). The germline V gene encodes CDR1 LGHDT and CDR2 YNNKEL (reference sequence). Trimming pared 1 base from V and 5 bases from J, leaving 14 bases between. The CDR3 loop spans 15 amino acids. The CDR3 loop reads CASSQVVQGKTEAFF. The CDR3, as DNA: TGTGCCAGCAGCCAAGTGGTGCAGGGAAAAACTGAAGCTTTCTTT.

This clone was recorded once. The chain uses TRBV19 and TRBJ2-2; D perhaps matches TRBD2 (6 bases). Per the germline V gene, CDR1 is LNHDA and CDR2 is SQIVND (reference sequence). V was shortened by 6 bases and J by 2 bases, with 22 bases between the two germline ends. This CDR3 is built from 18 residues. CDR3 bases: TGTGCCAGTAGATGGGAGGCTAGTTATCGGCATAACACCGGGGAGCTGTTTTTT. Amino acids: CASRWEASYRHNTGELFF.

This clone was seen only a few times. The chain joins TRBV5-1 to TRBJ2-1; 10 nucleotides align to TRBD1. V shed 3 bases and J 4 bases; nucleotides not matched to a gene: 4. This CDR3 contains 15 residues. The germline V gene encodes CDR1 SGHRS and CDR2 YFSETQ. The CDR3 sequence is CASSSRDRGYNEQFF. The CDR3 DNA is TGCGCCAGCAGCTCCCGGGACAGGGGTTACAATGAGCAGTTCTTC.

The CDR3 loop is CASSYLTGMKAFF. CDR3 DNA: TGTGCCAGCAGTTACTTGACAGGGATGAAAGCTTTCTTT. This chain links TRBV6-5 with TRBJ1-1; 7 bases line up with TRBD1. Looked up from germline, CDR1 is MNHEY and CDR2 is SVGAGI. Unmatched junction bases numbered 5, after V lost 1 base and J lost 9 bases. CDR3 length equals 13 residues.

This clone has just one count. This chain uses TRBV2 with TRBJ2-3, with TRBD2 matching 11 bases. Germline CDR1 reads SNHLY; CDR2 reads FYNNEI. Trimming removed 4 bases from V and 6 bases from J; junction bases left unmatched: 3. The CDR3 extends over 14 amino acids. The CDR3 loop is CASSGTSGFDTQYF. The CDR3 bases are TGTGCCAGCAGTGGGACTAGCGGGTTCGATACGCAGTATTTT.

This clone was seen a few times. The junction and the germline gene differ at one end; a read error may be behind it. The CDR3 sequence: CASSSPTPRDRPQANSGELFF. In DNA form, the CDR3 reads TGTGCCAGCAGTTCCCCCACCCCGCGGGACAGGCCACAAGCGAACTCCGGGGAGCTGTTTTTT. This rearrangement joins TRBV27 to TRBJ2-2; 8 bases align to TRBD1. The length of the CDR3 is 21 residues. Germline CDR1 is MNHEY and CDR2 is SMNVEV (reference sequence).

The rearrangement joins TRBV15 to TRBJ1-5, with a tentative D call TRBD1 (6 bases). Germline V gives CDR1 LNHNV, CDR2 YYDKDF (reference sequence). The CDR3 sequence is 16 residues long. The V end lost 4 bases, the J end lost 4 bases, and 17 bases lay between the germline ends. The CDR3 coding sequence is TGTGCCACCAGCATAGGGGGTCCAGGTCAAAATCAGCCCCAGCATTTT. This encodes CATSIGGPGQNQPQHF.

The chain employs TRBV5-5 and TRBJ1-1; D gene ambiguous. V was clipped by 3 bases and J by 1 base, with 13 bases between them. Germline CDR1 SGHKS, CDR2 YYEKEE (reference sequence). The CDR3 sequence is 15 residues long. In DNA form, the CDR3 reads TGTGCCAGCAGCTCCTTTGGACTCTCGAACACTGAAGCTTTCTTT. It yields the protein CASSSFGLSNTEAFF.

V is TRBV5-1 and J is TRBJ1-1, with 8 positions matching TRBD1. The CDR3 has 14 residues. Germline-derived CDR1 and CDR2 are SGHRS and YFSETQ. J was trimmed by 4 bases and V by 6 bases; bases with no gene match: 8. Here the CDR3 reads CASNLQGVGTEAFF. For the CDR3, the DNA is TGCGCCAGCAACCTACAGGGGGTTGGCACTGAAGCTTTCTTT.

The genes are TRBV30 and TRBJ2-1; no clear D. Trimming took 3 bases from V and 4 from J, leaving 13 bases between them. The CDR3 extends over 14 amino acids. Germline V gives CDR1 GTSNPN, CDR2 SVGIG (reference sequence). The CDR3 region has the DNA TGTGCCTGGAGAGAGATAACGAATTACAATGAGCAGTTCTTC. Protein sequence: CAWREITNYNEQFF.

The J gene is TRBJ1-2, the V gene TRBV6-1; D might be TRBD1 (6 bases). Germline V gene sequence: CDR1 MNHNS, CDR2 SASEGT. The CDR3 is 13 amino acids. V was clipped by 2 bases and J by 8 bases, with 12 bases between them. The CDR3 region is CASSEQGPGGYTF. The CDR3 DNA follows: TGTGCCAGCAGTGAACAGGGGCCCGGGGGCTACACCTTC.

CDR3 sequence: CASSKTAGDQPQHF. CDR3 nucleotides: TGTGCCAGCAGTAAGACAGCGGGCGATCAGCCCCAGCATTTT. The chain links TRBV6-5 to TRBJ1-5; D perhaps matches TRBD1 (5 bases). Trimming removed 5 bases from V and 5 bases from J, with 13 bases in between. The CDR3 runs to 14 residues. In germline, CDR1 is MNHEY, CDR2 SVGAGI.

V usage is TRBV5-6 and J usage is TRBJ2-7, with 9 bases that match TRBD1. Germline V gene data show CDR1 as SGHDT and CDR2 as YYEEEE. With 2 bases clipped from V and 1 base from J, the junction kept 7 bases outside the gene matches. This CDR3 region has 16 residues. CDR3 sequence (DNA): TGTGCCAGCAGCTTCCTCGGACAGGGGCATTCCTACGAGCAGTACTTC. This translates into CASSFLGQGHSYEQYF.

This chain uses TRBV27 with TRBJ1-5; the match to TRBD1 covers 8 bases. CDR1 and CDR2 (germline): MNHEY, SMNVEV (reference sequence). CDR3 length equals 14 residues. With V trimmed by 4 bases and J by 2 bases, 1 base remained unmatched. The CDR3 sequence: CASSSGQGNQPQHF. As DNA, the CDR3 is TGTGCCAGCAGTTCGGGACAGGGCAATCAGCCCCAGCATTTT.

The chain links TRBV7-9 to TRBJ1-1; D ambiguous. The CDR3 is made up of 14 amino acids. Looked up from germline, CDR1 is SEHNR and CDR2 is FQNEAQ (reference sequence). Trimming removed 3 bases at V and 4 bases at J, with 12 bases between. This CDR3 is CASSLVLPGTEAFF. CDR3 bases: TGTGCCAGCAGCTTGGTTCTTCCGGGCACTGAAGCTTTCTTT. Using reference TRBV7-9 and TRBJ1-1 for the parts outside the CDR3, the full variable domain is DTGVSQNPRHKITKRGQNVTFRCDPISEHNRLYWYRQTLGQGPEFLTYFQNEAQLEKSRLLSDRFSAERPKGSFSTLEIQRTEQGDSAMYLCASSLVLPGTEAFFGQGTRLTVV.

V and J are TRBV11-3 and TRBJ2-5; 7 nucleotides match TRBD1. V shed 4 bases, J shed 2 bases, and the junction held 16 bases outside the gene matches. Germline values: CDR1 SGHNT, CDR2 YENEEA. The CDR3 runs 18 residues. The CDR3 reads CASSSGTDLSYKQETQYF. The CDR3 region has the DNA TGTGCCAGCAGCTCCGGGACAGATTTATCATATAAACAAGAGACCCAGTACTTC.

This chain joins TRBV2 and TRBJ2-1; tentatively, D is TRBD1 (6 bases). Per the germline V gene, CDR1 is SNHLY and CDR2 is FYNNEI. The CDR3 sequence is 13 residues long. The ends were cut back, 2 bases at V and 6 bases at J, with 8 bases in the middle. CDR3 sequence: CASSEQGRNEQFF. The CDR3 DNA reads as TGTGCCAGCAGTGAACAGGGGCGCAATGAGCAGTTCTTC.

The gene calls are TRBV5-1 and TRBJ1-3; 8 bases fit TRBD1. The V and J ends lost 4 bases and 0 bases, in that order; junction bases with no gene match: 9. The CDR3 has 17 residues. Germline V gives CDR1 SGHRS, CDR2 YFSETQ. CDR3 region: CASSGGTGADSGNTIYF. Here the CDR3 DNA reads TGCGCCAGCAGCGGGGGGACAGGTGCCGACTCTGGAAACACCATATATTTT.

The chain is built from TRBV9 and TRBJ2-1; 11 positions match TRBD2. The CDR3 covers 16 residues. Trimming at V came to 4 bases and at J to 3 bases, leaving 6 bases not matched to a gene. Germline CDR1 reads SGDLS; CDR2 reads YYNGEE. CDR3 sequence reads: CASSTTSGVFYNEQFF. In nucleotides, the CDR3 is TGTGCCAGCAGCACGACTAGCGGGGTCTTCTACAATGAGCAGTTCTTC.

This clone was seen a handful of times. The chain couples TRBV28 to TRBJ1-4; tentatively, D is TRBD1 (6 bases). CDR1 is MDHEN and CDR2 is SYDVKM in the germline V gene. V was cut by 6 bases and J by 5 bases, with 16 bases left in between. The CDR3 is made up of 15 amino acids. CDR3 sequence reads: CASSSTSGVNEKLFF. Here the CDR3 DNA reads TGTGCCAGCAGCTCTACCTCAGGGGTAAATGAAAAACTGTTTTTT.